This record concerns one TCR beta chain sequence. The antigen remains unidentified. MiXCR, applied by TCRdb to the 5' RACE reads, yields one record per CDR3 protein. Seen here are roughly 180,000 distinct CDR3 sequences, approximately 18% observed once, and the top ten hold about 4%. CDR1 and CDR2 (germline): SGHRS, YFSETQ. This CDR3 comprises 15 residues. V lost 5 bases, J lost 2 bases, and 8 bases stayed unmatched. These data originate in a study of T-cell memory formation after mild COVID-19. Findings and caveats of the study: Cross-reactive memory apparently joined, as some responding clones appeared in pre-infection memory.

The sample consisted of PBMCs or a T cell subset sorted from them (not recorded which). The TCR comes from a young man who had mild COVID-19 (a few samples of this study predate the infection). Cell type and time point are not known. The chain links TRBV5-1 to TRBJ2-3, with 7 bases matching TRBD1. CDR3 in amino acids: CASRDTGQNTDTQYF. In nucleotides, the CDR3 is TGCGCCAGCAGGGACACGGGACAGAACACAGATACGCAGTATTTT.